This T cell receptor beta chain is from a study of cytomegalovirus exposure and HLA in healthy donors. PCR employed 60 Vbeta and 13 Jbeta primers. The protocol was immunoSEQ multiplex PCR, while the TCRdb copy is restricted to in-frame clones and leaves out a portion. Of under 200,000 clones listed, 70% to 80% are singletons. While unrecorded immune exposures were likely, the donors were nominally healthy when sampled. A remark on this clone: The target antigen is unknown.

Study outcomes and limitations: The sole available immune exposure information was CMV serostatus. Clonal expansion was found to be greater in HLA-associated TCR beta chains than in equally common others in a later analysis.

Sequencing was performed on PBMCs. The receptor was isolated from a man in his fifties in good health and CMV-seropositive.

CDR3 sequence reads: CASSEEARFQPQHF. In DNA form, the CDR3 reads TGTGCCAGCAGTGAAGAAGCGCGGTTTCAGCCCCAGCATTTT. The genes are TRBV2 and TRBJ1-5, with D unclear. The CDR3 runs 14 residues. Trimming cost V 1 base and J 6 bases, with 10 bases left between them. From germline, CDR1 is SNHLY and CDR2 FYNNEI.